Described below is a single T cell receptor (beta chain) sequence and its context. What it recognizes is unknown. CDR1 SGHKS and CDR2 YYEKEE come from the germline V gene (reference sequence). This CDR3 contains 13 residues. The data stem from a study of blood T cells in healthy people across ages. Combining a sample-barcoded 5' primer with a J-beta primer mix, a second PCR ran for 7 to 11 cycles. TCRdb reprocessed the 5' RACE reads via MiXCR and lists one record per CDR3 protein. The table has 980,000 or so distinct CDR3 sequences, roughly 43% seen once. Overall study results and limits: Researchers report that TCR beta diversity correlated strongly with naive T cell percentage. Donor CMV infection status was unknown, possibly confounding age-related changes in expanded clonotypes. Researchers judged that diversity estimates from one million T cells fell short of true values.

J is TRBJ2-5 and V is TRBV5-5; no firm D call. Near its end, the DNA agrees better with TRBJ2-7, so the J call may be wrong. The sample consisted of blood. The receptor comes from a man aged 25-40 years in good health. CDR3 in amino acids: CASSLNDYYEQYF. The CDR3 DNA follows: TGTGCCAGCAGCTTAAATGATTACTACGAGCAGTACTTC.